This entry lists 9 T cell receptor beta chains sequenced from one sample in a study of siplizumab effects on memory and regulatory T cells. Data came from immunoSEQ multiplex PCR; TCRdb stores just in-frame clones and leaves some out. The sample lists approximately 50,000 clones; about 93% were seen once. Sequenced sample: CD8+ T cells sorted from blood. These receptor sequences come from a human donor in good health.

J is TRBJ2-2 and V is TRBV7-9; the D gene is possibly TRBD1 (5 bases). This CDR3 is 15 amino acids long. CDR1 is SEHNR, CDR2 FQNEAQ, per germline (reference sequence). V was shortened by 5 bases and J by 1 base, with 11 bases between the two germline ends. CDR3 sequence reads: CASSPPTENTGELFF. CDR3 in DNA: TGTGCCAGCAGCCCCCCGACAGAGAACACCGGGGAGCTGTTTTTT.

The chain carries TRBV11-2 and TRBJ2-1; 8 positions agree with TRBD2. Germline assignment: CDR1 SGHAT and CDR2 FQNNGV. Trimming removed 7 bases from V and 8 bases from J; junction bases left unmatched: 13. The CDR3 extends over 15 amino acids. The chain's CDR3 is CASTSPELAGYEQFF. The CDR3 DNA sequence: TGTGCCAGCACCTCGCCCGAATTAGCGGGATATGAGCAGTTCTTC.

The J gene is TRBJ2-7, the V gene TRBV29-1; D is ambiguous. The V end was cut by 5 bases, the J end by 2 bases, with 7 bases between. In germline, CDR1 is SQVTM, CDR2 ANQGSEA. The CDR3 sequence is 11 residues long. The CDR3 DNA reads TGCAGCGTTCTTTATACCTACGAGCAGTACTTC. This codes for CSVLYTYEQYF.

The CDR3 here is CASSFSPYEQYF. CDR3 DNA: TGCGCCAGCAGCTTTTCACCCTACGAGCAGTACTTC. The chain uses TRBV5-1 and TRBJ2-7; D unclear. V lost 2 bases and J 2 bases, leaving 5 bases between the germline ends. The germline gives CDR1 SGHRS, CDR2 YFSETQ. The CDR3 has 12 amino acids.

The chain combines TRBV4-1 with TRBJ2-5, with D perhaps matching TRBD1 or TRBD2 (5 bases each). With 3 bases removed from V and 2 bases from J, the gap between germline ends came to 13 bases. The CDR3 contains 15 residues. Germline V gene lookup returns CDR1 MGHRA and CDR2 YSYEKL. The CDR3 is CASSQRDGIQETQYF. CDR3 sequence (DNA): TGCGCCAGCAGCCAGAGGGACGGGATACAAGAGACCCAGTACTTC.

This clone was observed once. The chain has TRBV7-3 and TRBJ2-2; D ambiguous. V shed 2 bases and J shed 4 bases, with 8 bases lying between them. CDR3 length: 14 amino acids. Germline loops: CDR1 SGHTA, CDR2 FQGTGA. In DNA form, the CDR3 reads TGTGCCAGCAGCTTAGCGTTCGGCACCGGGGAGCTGTTTTTT. Translated: CASSLAFGTGELFF. The complete variable domain, with remaining parts taken from reference TRBV7-3 and TRBJ2-2, reads GAGVSQTPSNKVTEKGKYVELRCDPISGHTALYWYRQSLGQGPEFLIYFQGTGAADDSGLPNDRFFAVRPEGSVSTLKIQRTERGDSAVYLCASSLAFGTGELFFGEGSRLTVL.

The V call is TRBV9, the J call TRBJ2-3, with 12 bases identical to TRBD2. The CDR3 covers 15 residues. Trimming took 1 base from V and 6 from J; bases not matched to a gene: 3. CDR1 is SGDLS, CDR2 YYNGEE, per germline. As DNA, the CDR3 is TGTGCCAGCAGCGTAACAACTAGCGGGGGGGATACGCAGTATTTT. Translated, it gives CASSVTTSGGDTQYF.

The chain has TRBV11-3 and TRBJ2-1; D not certain. Germline V lookup: CDR1 SGHNT, CDR2 YENEEA. The CDR3 spans 13 residues. The V end was cut by 4 bases, the J end by 2 bases, with 6 bases between. The CDR3 spells CASSSRAYNEQFF. DNA for the CDR3: TGTGCCAGCAGCTCCCGCGCCTACAATGAGCAGTTCTTC. The whole variable domain, filled in from reference TRBV11-3 and TRBJ2-1, reads EAGVVQSPRYKIIEKKQPVAFWCNPISGHNTLYWYLQNLGQGPELLIRYENEEAVDDSQLPKDRFSAERLKGVDSTLKIQPAELGDSAVYLCASSSRAYNEQFFGPGTRLTVL.

This chain uses TRBV7-7 with TRBJ2-3; D is unresolved. Trimming took off 4 bases at V and 5 bases at J, with 10 bases between the two ends. Germline loops: CDR1 SSHAT, CDR2 FNYEAQ (reference sequence). CDR3 length: 13 amino acids. CDR3 protein: CASSSSIRDTQYF. The DNA of the CDR3 is TGTGCCAGCAGCTCATCGATCCGAGATACGCAGTATTTT.